The 32 T cell receptor beta chains reported below all come from one sample, sequenced in a study of shared clonotypes between healthy human individuals. Assay used: immunoSEQ multiplex PCR; TCRdb lists only in-frame clones, some missing. The sample includes roughly 170,000 clones, approximately 61% of them seen just once. The specimen was memory CD4+ T cells sorted from blood. Indicated subset: CD45RA-negative fraction. These receptors all stem from a man under 40 in good health.

This clone was counted a few times. This chain joins TRBV27 and TRBJ2-1, with D unresolved. Deletions cut 3 bases from V and 6 bases from J, with 12 bases between. The CDR3 length is 14 residues. Per the germline V gene, CDR1 is MNHEY and CDR2 is SMNVEV (reference sequence). The CDR3 bases are TGTGCCAGCAGTTTTTTCGTTGGTGGCAATGAGCAGTTCTTC. Encoded protein: CASSFFVGGNEQFF.

This clone was picked up one time. The V gene is TRBV2, the J gene TRBJ1-1; maybe TRBD1 (5 bases). V was pared by 7 bases and J by 1 base, with 10 bases between. The CDR3 is 13 residues long. Germline values: CDR1 SNHLY, CDR2 FYNNEI. CDR3 coding DNA: TGTGCCAGCACCGGGCAGGGGAACACTGAAGCTTTCTTT. Amino acids: CASTGQGNTEAFF. The variable domain in full, completed from reference TRBV2 and TRBJ1-1, reads EPEVTQTPSHQVTQMGQEVILRCVPISNHLYFYWYRQILGQKVEFLVSFYNNEISEKSEIFDDQFSVERPDGSNFTLKIRSTKLEDSAMYFCASTGQGNTEAFFGQGTRLTVV.

This rearrangement joins TRBV2 to TRBJ2-4; 8 bases are shared with TRBD1. Germline V gene lookup returns CDR1 SNHLY and CDR2 FYNNEI. The junction had 6 bases not matched to a gene; V was cut back by 3 bases and J by 5 bases. The CDR3 is 15 residues long. Here the CDR3 DNA reads TGTGCCAGCAGTGAGGGCAGGGGGCCACAAAACATTCAGTACTTC. Residues: CASSEGRGPQNIQYF.

This clone was found a few times. The chain employs TRBV7-2 and TRBJ2-5; D gene unclear. The CDR3 spans 12 residues. V was trimmed by 5 bases and J by 5 bases, leaving 9 bases between them. Germline V gene lookup returns CDR1 SGHTA and CDR2 FQGNSA. The CDR3 DNA is TGTGCCAGCAGCACAGTGTCGGAGACCCAGTACTTC. Residues: CASSTVSETQYF.

The rearrangement links TRBV7-8 to TRBJ2-2, with 7 positions matching TRBD1. This CDR3 has 16 amino acids. Germline V CDR1 and CDR2: SGHVS, FQNEAQ. V trimming: 5 bases; J trimming: 5 bases; junction bases outside the gene matches: 11. This chain's CDR3 is CASSPHRDRTTGELFF. CDR3 sequence (DNA): TGTGCCAGCAGCCCCCACCGGGACAGAACAACCGGGGAGCTGTTTTTT.

This clone was observed a few times. V gene TRBV4-1 combines with J gene TRBJ2-1; 8 bases fit TRBD2. The CDR3 is made up of 16 amino acids. CDR1 is MGHRA, CDR2 YSYEKL, per germline. The junction had 12 bases not matched to a gene; V was cut back by 5 bases and J by 6 bases. CDR3: CASSTRSGLALNEQFF. In DNA form, the CDR3 reads TGCGCCAGCAGCACCCGGTCAGGACTAGCACTCAATGAGCAGTTCTTC.

CDR3 amino acids: CASSTSSFDNPQHF. CDR3 DNA sequence: TGTGCCAGCTCCACCTCGAGCTTCGACAACCCCCAGCATTTT. The J gene is TRBJ1-5, the V gene TRBV18; D gene ambiguous. Germline CDR1 is KGHSH and CDR2 is LQKENI. The CDR3 contains 14 residues. The V gene lost 6 bases and the J gene lost 10 bases, with 19 bases spanning the gap.

The chain carries TRBV10-3 and TRBJ2-2; 8 nucleotides match TRBD1. V shed 3 bases and J 6 bases; nucleotides not matched to a gene: 6. The CDR3 loop spans 15 amino acids. The germline V gene has CDR1 ENHRY and CDR2 SYGVKD. This chain's CDR3 is CAISDIVQGAGELFF. For the CDR3, the DNA is TGTGCCATCAGTGATATCGTACAGGGGGCCGGGGAGCTGTTTTTT.

The chain links TRBV25-1 to TRBJ1-1; D ambiguous. CDR1 and CDR2 (germline): MGHDK, SYGVNS. V dropped 1 base and J dropped 1 base, with 7 bases sitting between them. This CDR3 has 14 residues. The CDR3 DNA follows: TGTGCCAGCAGTGAATTGAGGGCGAACACTGAAGCTTTCTTT. It translates to CASSELRANTEAFF.

This clone was seen a single time. This chain links TRBV11-2 with TRBJ1-1; D not certain. The CDR3 covers 17 residues. Germline-derived CDR1 and CDR2 are SGHAT and FQNNGV. Trimming stripped 0 bases from V and 3 bases from J, with 17 bases between. CDR3 protein: CASSLDRLQKEHTEAFF. CDR3 nucleotides: TGTGCCAGCAGCTTAGATCGGTTGCAGAAGGAGCACACTGAAGCTTTCTTT.

V usage is TRBV6-6 and J usage is TRBJ2-6; the D is unclear. The germline V gene encodes CDR1 MNHNY and CDR2 SVGAGI (reference sequence). V was shortened by 6 bases and J by 0 bases, with 9 bases between the two germline ends. This CDR3 is built from 15 residues. CDR3 DNA: TGTGCCAGCAGCCTGACCACCTCTGGGGCCAACGTCCTGACTTTC. Its translation is CASSLTTSGANVLTF.

This rearrangement joins TRBV4-1 to TRBJ1-1; D is possibly TRBD1 (5 bases). Per the germline V gene, CDR1 is MGHRA and CDR2 is YSYEKL. V lost 6 bases, J lost 0 bases, and 8 bases lay in between. CDR3 length equals 13 residues. The CDR3 DNA sequence: TGCGCCAGCAGTCGACAGATGAACACTGAAGCTTTCTTT. It specifies CASSRQMNTEAFF.

This chain connects TRBV30 to TRBJ2-3, with 7 bases that match TRBD1. The CDR3 is 15 residues long. CDR1 and CDR2 (germline): GTSNPN, SVGIG (reference sequence). J was trimmed by 2 bases and V by 4 bases; bases with no gene match: 9. Here the CDR3 DNA reads TGTGCCTGGATTTCCCGGGACAGCTCCACAGATACGCAGTATTTT. Translating it yields CAWISRDSSTDTQYF. The complete variable domain, with remaining parts taken from reference TRBV30 and TRBJ2-3, reads SQTIHQWPATLVQPVGSPLSLECTVEGTSNPNLYWYRQAAGRGLQLLFYSVGIGQISSEVPQNLSASRPQDRQFILSSKKLLLSDSGFYLCAWISRDSSTDTQYFGPGTRLTVL.

The count of this clone is one. For the CDR3, the DNA is TGTGCCAGCAGTTTACGGAAGATACGCGAAGCTTTCTTT. It encodes CASSLRKIREAFF. This chain links TRBV28 with TRBJ1-1; D uncertain. The CDR3 has 13 residues. The V gene lost 2 bases and the J gene lost 8 bases, with 12 bases spanning the gap. CDR1 is MDHEN, CDR2 SYDVKM, per germline.

This sequence joins TRBV6-5 and TRBJ1-2, with 7 bases aligning to TRBD1. This CDR3 contains 15 residues. Germline CDR1 MNHEY, CDR2 SVGAGI. The ends lost 6 bases at V and 7 bases at J; junction bases unmatched: 14. The CDR3 nucleotides are TGTGCCAGCAGCCGCCCCAGGGGGGGCAGAGCTGGCTACACCTTC. Protein product: CASSRPRGGRAGYTF.

The genes are TRBV11-2 and TRBJ2-1; D remains ambiguous. CDR1 SGHAT and CDR2 FQNNGV come from the germline V gene. The CDR3 consists of 15 residues. Trimming removed 3 bases at V and 3 bases at J, with 12 bases between. The CDR3 spells CASSFTASDYNEQFF. The CDR3 DNA reads as TGTGCCAGCAGCTTTACAGCATCGGACTACAATGAGCAGTTCTTC.

The sample holds a few counts of this clone. CDR3: CASSRDRKYEQYF. CDR3 nucleotides: TGCGCCAGCAGCCGGGACAGAAAGTACGAGCAGTACTTC. The rearrangement joins TRBV5-1 to TRBJ2-7, with 7 bases matching TRBD1. This CDR3 has 13 amino acids. Unmatched junction bases numbered 5, after V lost 4 bases and J lost 4 bases. Germline V CDR1 and CDR2: SGHRS, YFSETQ.

This chain joins TRBV6-5 and TRBJ2-5, with D unresolved. CDR3 size: 15 residues. V lost 8 bases and J lost 4, with 20 bases in between. Germline CDR1 is MNHEY and CDR2 is SVGAGI. The CDR3 here is CASHMGSVPAETQYF. The CDR3 DNA reads TGTGCCAGCCACATGGGGTCGGTCCCAGCAGAGACCCAGTACTTC.

This chain links TRBV9 with TRBJ2-3, with 14 bases matching TRBD2. After removal of 2 bases from V and 1 base from J, the junction contained 9 bases not matched to a gene. Germline V lookup: CDR1 SGDLS, CDR2 YYNGEE. CDR3 length: 19 amino acids. CDR3 sequence: CASSVFPGLAGARTDTQYF. As DNA, the CDR3 is TGTGCCAGCAGCGTCTTCCCGGGACTAGCGGGAGCCCGCACAGATACGCAGTATTTT.

This rearrangement joins TRBV28 to TRBJ1-5; D is unresolved. Per the germline V gene, CDR1 is MDHEN and CDR2 is SYDVKM. There are 13 residues in the CDR3. V was trimmed by 6 bases and J by 5 bases, leaving 11 bases between them. CDR3 DNA: TGTGCCAGCAGCCCTTTTGGCGATCAGCCCCAGCATTTT. Protein product: CASSPFGDQPQHF.

This clone was counted a single time. Mismatch with germline at one junction end may stem from a read error. The chain carries TRBV19 and TRBJ1-5; D not resolved. The CDR3 contains 13 residues. Germline CDR1 and CDR2: LNHDA and SQIVND (reference sequence). The CDR3 spells CATSDTRNQPQHF. DNA of the CDR3: TGTGCCACTAGTGACACTAGAAATCAGCCCCAGCATTTT. The variable domain in full, completed from reference TRBV19 and TRBJ1-5, reads DGGITQSPKYLFRKEGQNVTLSCEQNLNHDAMYWYRQDPGQGLRLIYYSQIVNDFQKGDIAEGYSVSREKKESFPLTVTSAQKNPTAFYLCATSDTRNQPQHFGDGTRLSIL.

This clone was counted at least ten times. The chain is built from TRBV19 and TRBJ2-7, with 7 bases that match TRBD1. The CDR3 runs to 15 residues. J lost 4 bases, V lost 3 bases, and 9 bases had no gene match. Germline assignment: CDR1 LNHDA and CDR2 SQIVND (reference sequence). The CDR3 region is CASSIHRGMKYEQYF. CDR3 bases: TGTGCCAGTAGTATCCACAGGGGAATGAAATACGAGCAGTACTTC.

The V call is TRBV5-1, the J call TRBJ2-4; D remains ambiguous. CDR3 length equals 15 residues. Germline lookup yields CDR1 SGHRS and CDR2 YFSETQ. V lost 0 bases and J 2 bases, leaving 9 bases between the germline ends. The CDR3 loop is CASSLDWNTKNIQYF. The CDR3 DNA reads TGCGCCAGCAGCTTGGACTGGAACACCAAAAACATTCAGTACTTC.

This chain connects TRBV2 to TRBJ2-6; possibly TRBD2 for D (6 bases). The CDR3 consists of 16 residues. Deletions cut 5 bases from V and 2 bases from J, with 13 bases between. Per the germline V gene, CDR1 is SNHLY and CDR2 is FYNNEI. For the CDR3, the DNA is TGTGCCAGCAGTTCAGTAGCTAGCGCTGGGGCCAACGTCCTGACTTTC. Its protein is CASSSVASAGANVLTF.

The chain combines TRBV10-2 with TRBJ2-5; D remains unclear. Germline V gene data show CDR1 as WSHSY and CDR2 as SAAADI. CDR3 length: 13 amino acids. With 3 bases removed from V and 5 bases from J, the gap between germline ends came to 10 bases. CDR3 loop: CASSDWSGETQYF. In nucleotides, the CDR3 is TGCGCCAGCAGTGACTGGTCAGGCGAGACCCAGTACTTC.

There are many counts of this clone. Here the CDR3 reads CASKIVRAGFYEQFF. As DNA, the CDR3 is TGTGCCAGCAAGATAGTCCGGGCGGGTTTCTATGAGCAGTTCTTC. The rearrangement links TRBV6-1 to TRBJ2-1; possibly TRBD2 for D (5 bases). CDR1 is MNHNS and CDR2 is SASEGT in the germline V gene. Trimming pared 7 bases from V and 8 bases from J, leaving 21 bases between. The CDR3 consists of 15 residues.

The chain employs TRBV4-2 and TRBJ2-7; D is possibly TRBD2 (5 bases). Germline CDR1 reads LGHNA; CDR2 reads YNFKEQ. V lost 4 bases to trimming and J lost 0 bases, with 22 bases between them. The CDR3 consists of 18 residues. The CDR3 nucleotides are TGTGCCAGCAGCCCCAGTATAGTGGGTCTAGCAACCTCCTACGAGCAGTACTTC. The encoded protein is CASSPSIVGLATSYEQYF.

This chain joins TRBV4-1 and TRBJ1-4, with D hard to call. Trimming shortened V by 6 bases and J by 0 bases, and 14 bases separated the two germline ends. The CDR3 has 16 residues. Germline assignment: CDR1 MGHRA and CDR2 YSYEKL. The CDR3 sequence is CASRVRTGATNEKLFF. Written as DNA, the CDR3 is TGCGCCAGCAGGGTAAGGACGGGAGCAACTAATGAAAAACTGTTTTTT.

The rearrangement uses TRBV19 and TRBJ2-1, with D possibly being TRBD1 (6 bases). V was clipped by 3 bases and J by 8 bases, with 26 bases between them. CDR1 and CDR2 from the germline V gene are LNHDA and SQIVND (reference sequence). The CDR3 is 18 amino acids. CDR3 nucleotides: TGTGCCAGTAGTATTGGGACACCCTCTAGGGGATCTATGGATGAGCAGTTCTTC. It yields the protein CASSIGTPSRGSMDEQFF.

In the case of this clone: The sample has other DNA sequences that encode this CDR3 too. The V and J genes are TRBV7-2 and TRBJ2-1; D unclear. The length of the CDR3 is 12 residues. V lost 2 bases to trimming and J lost 10 bases, with 9 bases between them. CDR1 is SGHTA, CDR2 FQGNSA, per germline. This chain's CDR3 is CASSLISGEQFF. The DNA of the CDR3 is TGTGCCAGCAGCTTAATTTCAGGAGAGCAGTTCTTC.

This clone came up a few times. The chain uses TRBV30 and TRBJ2-3, with 11 bases aligning to TRBD2. Germline-derived CDR1 and CDR2 are GTSNPN and SVGIG (reference sequence). The CDR3 runs to 13 residues. With V trimmed by 5 bases and J by 8 bases, 6 bases remained unmatched. CDR3 sequence reads: CAWGRLAGSTQYF. As DNA, the CDR3 is TGTGCCTGGGGCCGACTAGCGGGGAGTACGCAGTATTTT.

V is TRBV14 and J is TRBJ2-2, with D perhaps matching TRBD2 (6 bases). CDR3 length equals 15 residues. CDR1 and CDR2 from the germline V gene are SGHDN and FVKESK. V was pared by 4 bases and J by 3 bases, with 12 bases between. The CDR3 loop is CASSRGTLDTGELFF. The CDR3 DNA reads as TGTGCCAGCAGCCGCGGGACCCTGGACACCGGGGAGCTGTTTTTT.